Below are 29 T cell receptor beta chains sequenced from a single sample in a study of blood T cell repertoires in COVID-19. Generated by immunoSEQ multiplex PCR, the TCRdb table keeps only in-frame clones and is missing some. Seen here are just under 90,000 clones, more than 70% observed once, and the top ten hold around 3%. The specimen sequenced was peripheral blood. Every receptor here comes from an elderly woman with acute or convalescent COVID-19.

This CDR3 reads CASSLGSPETDTQYF. Here the CDR3 DNA reads TGTGCCAGCAGCTTGGGCTCCCCGGAGACGGATACGCAGTATTTT. The gene calls are TRBV5-8 and TRBJ2-3; D uncertain. Germline V CDR1 and CDR2: SGHTS, YDEGEE. The CDR3 spans 15 residues. Trimming stripped 0 bases from V and 6 bases from J, with 14 bases between.

The genes are TRBV21-1 and TRBJ1-2. TRBV21-1 is given as a pseudogene. This CDR3 has 15 amino acids. The CDR3 sequence is CASSKGGGREDGYTF. In DNA form, the CDR3 reads TGTGCCAGCAGCAAAGGGGGTGGGAGGGAAGATGGCTACACCTTC.

The V call is TRBV19, the J call TRBJ1-5; 8 bases fit TRBD1. This CDR3 contains 15 residues. CDR1 and CDR2 (germline): LNHDA, SQIVND (reference sequence). After removal of 2 bases from V and 6 bases from J, the junction contained 6 bases not matched to a gene. CDR3 DNA: TGTGCCAGTAGTATATCCAGGGGGCAGACTCAGCCCCAGCATTTT. This translates into CASSISRGQTQPQHF.

The genes are TRBV30 and TRBJ2-1; 7 positions match TRBD2. The CDR3 has 15 residues. Losses at the gene ends were 2 bases for V and 8 bases for J; bases not matched to a gene: 12. The germline V gene has CDR1 GTSNPN and CDR2 SVGIG (reference sequence). For the CDR3, the DNA is TGTGCCTGGAGTCTAATCGGCGGGAGCTATGATGAGCAGTTCTTC. Its protein product is CAWSLIGGSYDEQFF.

V and J are TRBV28 and TRBJ1-1; no clear D. Trimming cost V 4 bases and J 3 bases, with 15 bases left between them. The V gene's germline CDR1 is MDHEN and CDR2 SYDVKM. The CDR3 runs 15 residues. The CDR3 is CASSSPGGRDTEAFF. DNA for the CDR3: TGTGCCAGCAGTTCCCCAGGCGGGAGGGACACTGAAGCTTTCTTT.

The V gene is TRBV5-6, the J gene TRBJ2-1; possibly TRBD2 for D (6 bases). The CDR3 spans 14 residues. V lost 0 bases and J lost 7, with 11 bases in between. CDR1 and CDR2 (germline): SGHDT, YYEEEE. The CDR3 region is CASSLVASVNEQFF. CDR3 DNA: TGTGCCAGCAGCTTGGTGGCTAGCGTGAATGAGCAGTTCTTC.

DNA for the CDR3: TGTGCCAGCAGTTACTCGGGCTCTCAAGAGACCCAGTACTTC. Protein sequence: CASSYSGSQETQYF. This sequence joins TRBV6-5 and TRBJ2-5; D ambiguous. The CDR3 covers 14 residues. Trimming took 0 bases from V and 2 from J, leaving 7 bases between them. Germline V lookup: CDR1 MNHEY, CDR2 SVGAGI.

The chain is built from TRBV27 and TRBJ2-1, with D maybe TRBD2 (6 bases). The V gene's germline CDR1 is MNHEY and CDR2 SMNVEV (reference sequence). The CDR3 is made up of 18 amino acids. V was clipped by 8 bases and J by 7 bases, with 30 bases between them. The CDR3 nucleotides are TGTGCCAGCCGCCTTCTAAATCAACCGGGAGCGATATCAAATGAGCAGTTCTTC. This codes for CASRLLNQPGAISNEQFF.

This clone was recorded a few times. This rearrangement joins TRBV24-1 to TRBJ1-2, with 9 bases that match TRBD1. The junction had 3 bases not matched to a gene; V was cut back by 3 bases and J by 5 bases. Germline CDR1 KGHDR, CDR2 SFDVKD. CDR3 size: 14 residues. CDR3 region: CATSDQQGAYGYTF. In DNA, the CDR3 is TGTGCCACCAGTGATCAACAGGGGGCGTATGGCTACACCTTC.

The chain has TRBV29-1 and TRBJ1-1, with a weak D call TRBD1 (5 bases). The CDR3 covers 14 residues. V was clipped by 6 bases and J by 1 base, with 15 bases between them. From germline, CDR1 is SQVTM and CDR2 ANQGSEA. The CDR3 spells CSVKQEPANTEAFF. The CDR3 DNA sequence: TGCAGCGTAAAACAGGAGCCAGCGAACACTGAAGCTTTCTTT.

The chain combines TRBV4-1 with TRBJ2-3; possibly TRBD1 for D (5 bases). The V gene's germline CDR1 is MGHRA and CDR2 YSYEKL. The CDR3 runs 15 residues. The V and J ends lost 0 bases and 1 base respectively, with 8 bases between them. This CDR3 reads CASSQDLGGTDTQYF. Here the CDR3 DNA reads TGCGCCAGCAGCCAAGACCTAGGGGGCACAGATACGCAGTATTTT.

In DNA form, the CDR3 reads TGTGCCAGCAGTGACTCAGCTACAGGGTTAGGGGCCAACGTCCTGACTTTC. Its protein product is CASSDSATGLGANVLTF. The chain couples TRBV6-4 to TRBJ2-6, with D perhaps matching TRBD1 (6 bases). CDR3 length equals 17 residues. Trimming removed 0 bases from V and 4 bases from J, with 13 bases in between. Germline CDR1 and CDR2: MRHNA and SNTAGT.

The rearrangement links TRBV19 to TRBJ1-5; TRBD1 aligns across 11 bases. The CDR3 runs to 17 residues. CDR1 and CDR2 from the germline V gene are LNHDA and SQIVND (reference sequence). Trimming at V came to 5 bases and at J to 0 bases, leaving 6 bases not matched to a gene. CDR3 nucleotide sequence: TGTGCCAGTAGTCCGGGACAGGGGGTTTATAGCAATCAGCCCCAGCATTTT. Translation: CASSPGQGVYSNQPQHF.

In this sample, this clone turned up once. The chain recombines TRBV25-1 with TRBJ1-1; D is undetermined. V lost 8 bases, J lost 5 bases, and 12 bases lay in between. The CDR3 loop spans 12 amino acids. Per the germline V gene, CDR1 is MGHDK and CDR2 is SYGVNS. The CDR3 nucleotides read TGTGCCAGCCGCGGAGGGCGGACTGAAGCTTTCTTT. It encodes CASRGGRTEAFF.

The rearrangement joins TRBV2 to TRBJ2-3; 10 bases map to TRBD2. There are 12 residues in the CDR3. Trimming removed 7 bases from V and 8 bases from J; junction bases left unmatched: 3. Germline-derived CDR1 and CDR2 are SNHLY and FYNNEI. CDR3 sequence (DNA): TGTGCCAGCACTAGCGGGAGTGGTACGCAGTATTTT. Translating gives CASTSGSGTQYF.

The V gene is TRBV5-1, the J gene TRBJ2-1, with D hard to call. The CDR3 runs to 14 residues. Germline loops: CDR1 SGHRS, CDR2 YFSETQ. Trimming removed 1 base at V and 6 bases at J, with 11 bases between. The CDR3 region has the DNA TGCGCCAGCAGCTTGATGGCAGATCGCAATGAGCAGTTCTTC. Translated: CASSLMADRNEQFF.

This clone appeared a single time. V is TRBV5-1 and J is TRBJ2-7, with D perhaps matching TRBD2 (6 bases). V gave up 3 bases and J gave up 5 bases, with 15 bases separating them. The CDR3 sequence is 14 residues long. Germline loops: CDR1 SGHRS, CDR2 YFSETQ. The CDR3 DNA sequence: TGCGCCAGCAGCTCGGGACTCATGGAGAACGAGCAGTACTTC. Translation gives CASSSGLMENEQYF.

The V and J genes are TRBV6-5 and TRBJ2-7, with 13 bases identical to TRBD2. With 5 bases clipped from V and 4 bases from J, the junction kept 5 bases outside the gene matches. The CDR3 has 15 residues. Germline assignment: CDR1 MNHEY and CDR2 SVGAGI. The CDR3: CASSRTSGSGYEQYF. CDR3 sequence (DNA): TGTGCCAGCAGTCGGACTAGCGGGAGTGGATACGAGCAGTACTTC.

This chain connects TRBV4-2 to TRBJ2-1, with a tentative D call TRBD2 (7 bases). Germline lookup yields CDR1 LGHNA and CDR2 YNFKEQ. With 4 bases removed from V and 4 bases from J, the gap between germline ends came to 20 bases. This CDR3 spans 17 amino acids. The DNA of the CDR3 is TGTGCCAGCAGCCTCAGATGGGGGGGCGGGTCGTACAATGAGCAGTTCTTC. It codes for CASSLRWGGGSYNEQFF.

The chain recombines TRBV7-2 with TRBJ2-7, with 16 bases matching TRBD2. Germline trimming cut 3 bases from V and 6 bases from J; bases unmatched to any gene: 5. Germline loops: CDR1 SGHTA, CDR2 FQGNSA. This CDR3 has 16 amino acids. In nucleotides, the CDR3 is TGTGCCAGCAGCTTTGCGGGACTAGCGGGAGGGGGCGAGCAGTACTTC. Its protein product is CASSFAGLAGGGEQYF. Supplemented by reference TRBV7-2 and TRBJ2-7, the full variable domain reads GAGVSQSPSNKVTEKGKDVELRCDPISGHTALYWYRQSLGQGLEFLIYFQGNSAPDKSGLPSDRFSAERTGGSVSTLTIQRTQQEDSAVYLCASSFAGLAGGGEQYFGPGTRLTVT.

The rearrangement uses TRBV13 and TRBJ2-5; 11 bases fit TRBD2. Per germline, CDR1 PRHDT and CDR2 FYEKMQ (reference sequence). The CDR3 runs to 17 residues. V was clipped by 0 bases and J by 3 bases; unmatched bases: 6. The CDR3 DNA sequence: TGTGCCAGCAGCTTAGGCCGGGGACTAGCGGTAAAAGAGACCCAGTACTTC. As protein: CASSLGRGLAVKETQYF.

The gene calls are TRBV2 and TRBJ2-7; 7 bases map to TRBD1. Germline V gene lookup returns CDR1 SNHLY and CDR2 FYNNEI. V lost 8 bases to trimming and J lost 2 bases; unmatched junction nucleotides: 3. The CDR3 totals 12 residues. The CDR3 DNA reads TGTGCCAGCTCGGGACAGACCTACGAGCAGTACTTC. It encodes CASSGQTYEQYF.

V usage is TRBV5-1 and J usage is TRBJ1-2, with D possibly being TRBD1 (6 bases). The V end lost 2 bases, the J end lost 4 bases, and 12 bases lay between the germline ends. CDR1 is SGHRS and CDR2 is YFSETQ in the germline V gene. The CDR3 sequence is 14 residues long. CDR3 bases: TGCGCCAGCAGCTTTTCGGGGGGGCCCTATGGCTACACCTTC. This encodes CASSFSGGPYGYTF.

This clone was found once. The chain is built from TRBV5-1 and TRBJ2-2; no clear D gene. V lost 4 bases and J 6 bases, leaving 10 bases between the germline ends. This CDR3 is 13 amino acids long. Germline-derived CDR1 and CDR2 are SGHRS and YFSETQ. The CDR3 region has the DNA TGCGCCAGCAGCGCAGGCTTCCCCGGGGAGCTGTTTTTT. Its translation is CASSAGFPGELFF.

This clone has just one count. The V gene is TRBV14, the J gene TRBJ2-1; weak D call: TRBD1 (6 bases). This CDR3 is built from 14 residues. Germline lookup yields CDR1 SGHDN and CDR2 FVKESK. V was cut by 4 bases and J by 7 bases, with 14 bases left in between. CDR3 protein: CASSPIKGVNEQFF. In nucleotides, the CDR3 is TGTGCCAGCAGCCCTATTAAGGGGGTAAATGAGCAGTTCTTC.

The rearrangement joins TRBV13 to TRBJ2-7; 8 bases line up with TRBD1. This CDR3 is built from 17 residues. Trimming took 5 bases from V and 3 from J; bases not matched to a gene: 15. From germline, CDR1 is PRHDT and CDR2 FYEKMQ (reference sequence). CDR3 region: CASSREDRGSFSYEQYF. The CDR3 bases are TGTGCCAGCAGCCGTGAAGACAGGGGTTCGTTTAGCTACGAGCAGTACTTC.

CDR3 amino acids: CASSEEADEKLFF. In nucleotides, the CDR3 is TGTGCCAGCAGTGAAGAGGCGGATGAAAAACTGTTTTTT. The chain links TRBV2 to TRBJ1-4; no reliable D call. Trimming left V 1 base short and J 6 bases short, with 6 bases between. Germline V CDR1 and CDR2: SNHLY, FYNNEI. This CDR3 has 13 residues.

The chain is built from TRBV4-2 and TRBJ1-6, with a possible D match to TRBD1 (5 bases). The CDR3 runs 14 residues. Trimming left V 4 bases short and J 6 bases short, with 10 bases between. The germline CDR1 and CDR2 sequences are LGHNA and YNFKEQ. The CDR3 sequence is CASSRDSSNSPLHF. In DNA, the CDR3 is TGTGCCAGCAGCCGCGACAGCTCTAATTCACCCCTCCACTTT.

The V and J genes are TRBV7-6 and TRBJ2-2, with D perhaps matching TRBD1 (5 bases). V lost 1 base and J lost 5, with 11 bases in between. Looked up from germline, CDR1 is SGHVS and CDR2 is FNYEAQ. This CDR3 has 15 residues. This chain's CDR3 is CASSLGSAGTGELFF. In nucleotides, the CDR3 is TGTGCCAGCAGCTTAGGTTCGGCAGGGACCGGGGAGCTGTTTTTT.